The following is a T cell receptor (beta chain) sequence with its context. Antigen specificity is unknown. The source of the sample is a study of T cell responses to AZD1222 COVID-19 vaccine. The CDR3 sequence is 12 residues long. Germline V lookup: CDR1 MDHEN, CDR2 SYDVKM. V was pared by 8 bases and J by 3 bases, with 10 bases between. Using immunoSEQ multiplex PCR, the repertoire was profiled, and TCRdb retains in-frame clones only, with some absent. The sample contains 200,000 or so clones, 85% to 95% of which appear only once. Study-level results: Researchers took repertoire samples only after the peak T cell response had come. Two doses of AZD1222 preceded a rise in Spike-specific TCR breadth and depth. Donors in the cohort were predominantly white British and more often female, and clonal diversity was possibly underestimated. Researchers report vaccine-associated CD4 TCRs spanning spike, with dominance at 160-218 and 743-854.

The clonotype was recovered from an adult who received the AZD1222 COVID-19 vaccine. The genes are TRBV28 and TRBJ1-1; D is unresolved. Specimen: peripheral blood, collected 28 days after the second AZD1222 dose. The CDR3 sequence is CASQPLYTEAFF. The CDR3 bases are TGTGCCAGCCAGCCGCTGTACACTGAAGCTTTCTTT.